This TCR beta chain emerged from a study of shared clonotypes between healthy human individuals. CDR1 and CDR2 (germline): SGHDN, FVKESK. The germline V and J ends were trimmed by 0 bases and 6 bases, with 11 bases remaining between them. This CDR3 has 14 amino acids. Libraries were prepared by immunoSEQ multiplex PCR; TCRdb keeps only in-frame clonotypes and omits some of them. Of around 1.4 million clones in the sample, 98% were seen once. The source of this sequence is a man younger than 45 in good health. Material for sequencing was naive CD4+ T cells sorted from blood. Subset reported: CD45RA+ positively selected. V and J are TRBV14 and TRBJ2-5; D is uncertain. The CDR3 region is CASSQDLVIKTQYF. The CDR3 region has the DNA TGTGCCAGCAGCCAAGACCTCGTAATAAAGACCCAGTACTTC.